This TCR beta chain appears in the sequencing data of a study of shared clonotypes between healthy human individuals. Only a few counts were recorded for this clone. CDR3 length equals 15 residues. Trimming at V came to 5 bases and at J to 2 bases, leaving 6 bases not matched to a gene. Germline assignment: CDR1 SEHNR and CDR2 FQNEAQ (reference sequence). Original processing notes: Sequence data from immunoSEQ were junction-only and lacked quality scores; consequently, filtering differed. Assay used: immunoSEQ multiplex PCR; TCRdb lists only in-frame clones, some missing. V, J and clone size derive from that table, while D and trimming were established from the DNA sequence. Among about 980,000 clones listed, 60% to 85% were seen once.

This TCR was recovered from a man younger than 30 in good health. Sequencing input: memory CD4+ T cells sorted from blood. Subset denoted: CD45RA-negative fraction. The chain recombines TRBV7-9 with TRBJ1-3; 7 positions agree with TRBD1. The CDR3: CASSTDREAGNTIYF. The CDR3 DNA is TGTGCCAGCAGCACAGACAGGGAAGCTGGAAACACCATATATTTT.